The present T cell receptor beta chain was sequenced within a study of cytomegalovirus exposure and HLA in healthy donors. As for the study in general: Clustering assigned 81% of the approximately 400 genotyped donors to the Caucasian-associated ancestry cluster. General observations from the study: Data from an earlier analysis indicated that most TCR beta V segments were productive either about 87% or about 30% of the time. Apparent HLA restriction characterized most CMV-associated TCR beta chains in a later analysis. The only immune exposure information that was available was CMV serostatus.

As to this clone: Its matching antigen is unknown.

This CDR3 region has 15 residues. Germline-derived CDR1 and CDR2 are SNHLY and FYNNEI. With 5 bases clipped from V and 0 bases from J, the junction kept 6 bases outside the gene matches. PCR used 60 Vbeta primers and 13 Jbeta primers. Generated by immunoSEQ multiplex PCR, the TCRdb table keeps only in-frame clones and is missing some. The sample lists some 150,000 clones, about three fifths occurring once. Sequenced material: PBMCs. This TCR came from a woman aged 55-69 years in good health and CMV-seropositive. The genes are TRBV2 and TRBJ1-1; 7 bases are a match to TRBD1. CDR3 amino acids: CASSPGTAMNTEAFF. CDR3 nucleotides: TGTGCCAGCAGTCCTGGGACAGCCATGAACACTGAAGCTTTCTTT.